The 17 T cell receptor beta chains given below trace back to one sample, sequenced in a study of vaccination effects on CD4 cells after COVID-19. Ahead of sequencing, the ViraFEST assay grew antigen-specific CD4+ T cells using viral peptide pools. The authors isolated CD4+ T cells after roughly 10 days of culture. Having tested negative for nucleocapsid antibodies, the vaccine recipients showed no prior SARS-CoV-2 infection. Their target antigens are unknown. Data came from immunoSEQ multiplex PCR; TCRdb stores just in-frame clones and leaves some out. The repertoire holds about 27,000 clones, with over 65% as singletons. This sample comprised CD4+ T cells from PBMCs cultured with HCoV-NL63 spike peptides, obtained before COVID-19 vaccination. The receptors derive from a human donor who received a COVID-19 vaccine.

The chain joins TRBV7-2 to TRBJ1-6; D is uncertain. V lost 7 bases and J lost 5, with 15 bases in between. The CDR3 consists of 15 residues. CDR1 and CDR2 (germline): SGHTA, FQGNSA. The CDR3 DNA follows: TGTGCCAGCAACGTAGTGATGGGTAATAATTCACCCCTCCACTTT. Amino acids: CASNVVMGNNSPLHF.

The chain has TRBV6-1 and TRBJ2-1; weak D call: TRBD2 (5 bases). Germline CDR1 and CDR2: MNHNS and SASEGT. The CDR3 loop spans 19 amino acids. The V gene lost 2 bases and the J gene lost 8 bases, with 28 bases spanning the gap. This chain's CDR3 is CASSEFFFGAVKRTYEQFF. The CDR3 nucleotides are TGTGCCAGCAGTGAATTCTTCTTCGGAGCGGTGAAACGAACCTATGAGCAGTTCTTC.

This clone was counted only a few times. The chain combines TRBV7-8 with TRBJ1-2, with TRBD1 identical over 7 bases. CDR3 length equals 15 residues. V shed 5 bases and J 3 bases; nucleotides not matched to a gene: 9. CDR1 is SGHVS and CDR2 is FQNEAQ in the germline V gene. DNA for the CDR3: TGTGCCAGCAGCCGAGTGACCGGGACAGACTATGGCTACACCTTC. This sequence encodes CASSRVTGTDYGYTF. Full variable domain (rest looked up from reference TRBV7-8 and TRBJ1-2): GAGVSQSPRYKVAKRGQDVALRCDPISGHVSLFWYQQALGQGPEFLTYFQNEAQLDKSGLPSDRFFAERPEGSVSTLKIQRTQQEDSAVYLCASSRVTGTDYGYTFGSGTRLTVV.

The chain carries TRBV5-5 and TRBJ2-1, with 10 bases fitting TRBD2. This CDR3 is 17 amino acids long. Germline V lookup: CDR1 SGHKS, CDR2 YYEKEE (reference sequence). J was trimmed by 5 bases and V by 0 bases; bases with no gene match: 8. The CDR3 nucleotides are TGTGCCAGCAGCTTGGGGCCGCTTAGCGGGGGGAACAATGAGCAGTTCTTC. This gives the protein CASSLGPLSGGNNEQFF.

The genes are TRBV2 and TRBJ1-4; no clear D. From germline, CDR1 is SNHLY and CDR2 FYNNEI. CDR3 length: 13 residues. V lost 6 bases and J lost 5, with 10 bases in between. In DNA form, the CDR3 reads TGTGCCAGCAGGCTTCAGGCAAATGAAAAACTGTTTTTT. It translates to CASRLQANEKLFF. Supplemented by reference TRBV2 and TRBJ1-4, the full variable domain reads EPEVTQTPSHQVTQMGQEVILRCVPISNHLYFYWYRQILGQKVEFLVSFYNNEISEKSEIFDDQFSVERPDGSNFTLKIRSTKLEDSAMYFCASRLQANEKLFFGSGTQLSVL.

The chain links TRBV28 to TRBJ1-2; D unclear. The CDR3 is 12 residues long. V lost 2 bases and J lost 4, with 5 bases in between. Germline values: CDR1 MDHEN, CDR2 SYDVKM. This chain's CDR3 is CASSLRAYGYTF. CDR3 nucleotides: TGTGCCAGCAGTTTAAGGGCCTATGGCTACACCTTC.

This clone was observed a handful of times. V gene TRBV7-2 combines with J gene TRBJ1-1; D not certain. CDR3 length: 16 residues. V lost 0 bases and J lost 1, with 12 bases in between. The V gene's germline CDR1 is SGHTA and CDR2 FQGNSA. CDR3 nucleotides: TGTGCCAGCAGCTTAGCGAGTGGAAAGGGGAACACTGAAGCTTTCTTT. Protein sequence: CASSLASGKGNTEAFF.

This chain links TRBV9 with TRBJ1-6; 7 nucleotides line up with TRBD1. CDR1 is SGDLS and CDR2 is YYNGEE in the germline V gene. V lost 0 bases to trimming and J lost 6 bases; unmatched junction nucleotides: 6. CDR3 length: 16 residues. DNA of the CDR3: TGTGCCAGCAGCGTAGGTCGACAGGGATTTAATTCACCCCTCCACTTT. As protein: CASSVGRQGFNSPLHF.

V is TRBV5-1 and J is TRBJ2-1, with D possibly TRBD2 on 5 matching bases. The CDR3 length is 15 residues. The V gene's germline CDR1 is SGHRS and CDR2 YFSETQ. V lost 2 bases and J 7 bases, leaving 16 bases between the germline ends. In DNA, the CDR3 is TGCGCCAGCAGCTTCACACTAGTGGGCCAAAATGAGCAGTTCTTC. The encoded protein is CASSFTLVGQNEQFF.

The chain couples TRBV28 to TRBJ1-2, with TRBD1 as a possible D gene (6 bases). The germline V gene encodes CDR1 MDHEN and CDR2 SYDVKM. The CDR3 is 13 amino acids. Between the trimmed V and J ends, which lost 5 bases and 4 bases, there was a span of 11 bases. The CDR3 sequence: CASSLTGIYGYTF. CDR3 in DNA: TGTGCCAGCAGTCTCACAGGGATCTATGGCTACACCTTC.

This clone appeared once. This chain connects TRBV28 to TRBJ2-1; D possibly corresponds to TRBD1 (6 bases). Germline assignment: CDR1 MDHEN and CDR2 SYDVKM. The CDR3 is 16 amino acids. Trimming stripped 8 bases from V and 4 bases from J, with 21 bases between. The DNA of the CDR3 is TGTGCCAGCCGTATGGCCGGGACAACGAATTACAATGAGCAGTTCTTC. Protein sequence: CASRMAGTTNYNEQFF. The whole variable domain, filled in from reference TRBV28 and TRBJ2-1, reads DVKVTQSSRYLVKRTGEKVFLECVQDMDHENMFWYRQDPGLGLRLIYFSYDVKMKEKGDIPEGYSVSREKKERFSLILESASTNQTSMYLCASRMAGTTNYNEQFFGPGTRLTVL.

The chain uses TRBV2 and TRBJ1-1, with a weak D call TRBD1 (5 bases). CDR3 length equals 13 residues. The germline V gene has CDR1 SNHLY and CDR2 FYNNEI. The V end lost 5 bases, the J end lost 10 bases, and 17 bases lay between the germline ends. The DNA of the CDR3 is TGTGCCAGCAGTAAGGGGTTAGACGGGGGAGCTTTCTTT. Amino acid sequence: CASSKGLDGGAFF. Full variable domain (outside the CDR3, taken from reference TRBV2 and TRBJ1-1): EPEVTQTPSHQVTQMGQEVILRCVPISNHLYFYWYRQILGQKVEFLVSFYNNEISEKSEIFDDQFSVERPDGSNFTLKIRSTKLEDSAMYFCASSKGLDGGAFFGQGTRLTVV.

The J gene is TRBJ2-1, the V gene TRBV2, with 12 bases identical to TRBD2. Unmatched junction bases numbered 3, after V lost 5 bases and J lost 4 bases. The germline CDR1 and CDR2 sequences are SNHLY and FYNNEI. The CDR3 is 15 residues long. The CDR3 DNA follows: TGTGCCAGCAGTCTAGCGGGAGGGGCTTACAATGAGCAGTTCTTC. Protein product: CASSLAGGAYNEQFF.

This chain joins TRBV18 and TRBJ2-1; no reliable D call. In germline, CDR1 is KGHSH, CDR2 LQKENI. The CDR3 extends over 15 amino acids. Trimming took 3 bases from V and 0 from J, leaving 9 bases between them. The CDR3 region has the DNA TGTGCCAGCTCACCGGGCACAGTCTCCTACAATGAGCAGTTCTTC. This translates into CASSPGTVSYNEQFF.

This clone was seen a handful of times. The chain recombines TRBV10-1 with TRBJ2-7; unclear D gene. CDR1 and CDR2 (germline): WNHNN, SYGVQD (reference sequence). The CDR3 length is 13 residues. Between the trimmed V and J ends, which lost 6 bases and 9 bases, there was a span of 18 bases. CDR3 bases: TGCGCCAGCAGCCCCGATAGGGCGGCTGGGCAGTACTTC. Encoded protein: CASSPDRAAGQYF.

The genes are TRBV5-7 and TRBJ2-1; 12 bases map to TRBD2. TRBV5-7 is assigned to the ORF class and has an uncertain function. Unmatched junction bases numbered 14, after V lost 3 bases and J lost 4 bases. This CDR3 region has 19 residues. The CDR3 loop reads CASSSGLAGPTSQYNEQFF. CDR3 DNA: TGTGCCAGCAGCTCTGGACTAGCGGGACCCACTTCGCAATACAATGAGCAGTTCTTC.

The V and J genes are TRBV9 and TRBJ2-3, with D possibly TRBD2 on 6 matching bases. The CDR3 has 16 residues. Germline V gives CDR1 SGDLS, CDR2 YYNGEE. The germline V and J ends were trimmed by 1 base and 2 bases, with 14 bases remaining between them. CDR3: CASSVSPGEATDTQYF. CDR3 nucleotides: TGTGCCAGCAGCGTAAGTCCGGGGGAGGCCACAGATACGCAGTATTTT.